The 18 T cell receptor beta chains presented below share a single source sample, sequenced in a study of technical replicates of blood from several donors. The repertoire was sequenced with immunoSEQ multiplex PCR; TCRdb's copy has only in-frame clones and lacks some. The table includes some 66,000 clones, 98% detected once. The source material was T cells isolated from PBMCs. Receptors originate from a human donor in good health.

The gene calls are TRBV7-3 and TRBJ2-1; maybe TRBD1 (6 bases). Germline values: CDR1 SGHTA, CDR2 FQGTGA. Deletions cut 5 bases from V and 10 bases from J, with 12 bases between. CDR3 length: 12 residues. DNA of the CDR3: TGTGCCAGCAGCCAAAACAGGGCCGAGCAGTTCTTC. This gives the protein CASSQNRAEQFF.

The CDR3 sequence is CASSLGQGHTEAFF. In DNA, the CDR3 is TGTGCCAGCAGCTTAGGGCAGGGTCACACTGAAGCTTTCTTT. The chain has TRBV7-9 and TRBJ1-1; perhaps TRBD1 as D (5 bases). The germline CDR1 and CDR2 sequences are SEHNR and FQNEAQ (reference sequence). Trimming took 1 base from V and 3 from J, leaving 9 bases between them. The CDR3 runs to 14 residues. The full variable domain, in which reference TRBV7-9 and TRBJ1-1 provide the parts outside the CDR3, is DTGVSQNPRHKITKRGQNVTFRCDPISEHNRLYWYRQTLGQGPEFLTYFQNEAQLEKSRLLSDRFSAERPKGSFSTLEIQRTEQGDSAMYLCASSLGQGHTEAFFGQGTRLTVV.

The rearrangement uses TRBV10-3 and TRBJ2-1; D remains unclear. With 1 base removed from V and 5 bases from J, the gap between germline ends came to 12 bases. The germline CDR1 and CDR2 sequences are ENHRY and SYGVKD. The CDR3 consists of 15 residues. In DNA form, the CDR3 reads TGTGCCATCAGTGAGTTGTCTAGACCCCACAATGAGCAGTTCTTC. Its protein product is CAISELSRPHNEQFF.

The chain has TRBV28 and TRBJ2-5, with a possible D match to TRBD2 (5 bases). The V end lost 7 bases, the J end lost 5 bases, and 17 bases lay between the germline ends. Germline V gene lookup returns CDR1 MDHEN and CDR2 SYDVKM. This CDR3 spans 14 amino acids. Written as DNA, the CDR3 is TGTGCCAGCAATTCCCCCCGGGGTTCGGAGACCCAGTACTTC. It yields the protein CASNSPRGSETQYF.

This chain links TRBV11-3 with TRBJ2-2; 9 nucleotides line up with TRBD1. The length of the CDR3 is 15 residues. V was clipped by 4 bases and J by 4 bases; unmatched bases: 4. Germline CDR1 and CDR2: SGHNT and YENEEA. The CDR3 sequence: CASSSTGGVTGELFF. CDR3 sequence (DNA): TGTGCCAGCAGCTCCACAGGGGGCGTCACCGGGGAGCTGTTTTTT. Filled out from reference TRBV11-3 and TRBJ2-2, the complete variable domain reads EAGVVQSPRYKIIEKKQPVAFWCNPISGHNTLYWYLQNLGQGPELLIRYENEEAVDDSQLPKDRFSAERLKGVDSTLKIQPAELGDSAVYLCASSSTGGVTGELFFGEGSRLTVL.

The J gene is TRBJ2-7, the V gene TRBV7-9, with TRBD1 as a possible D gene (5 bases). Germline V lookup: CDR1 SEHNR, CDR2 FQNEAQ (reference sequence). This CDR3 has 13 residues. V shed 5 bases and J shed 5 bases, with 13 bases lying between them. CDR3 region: CASSPKDSNEQYF. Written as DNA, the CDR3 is TGTGCCAGCAGCCCGAAAGACAGTAACGAGCAGTACTTC. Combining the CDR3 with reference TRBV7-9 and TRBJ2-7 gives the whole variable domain DTGVSQNPRHKITKRGQNVTFRCDPISEHNRLYWYRQTLGQGPEFLTYFQNEAQLEKSRLLSDRFSAERPKGSFSTLEIQRTEQGDSAMYLCASSPKDSNEQYFGPGTRLTVT.

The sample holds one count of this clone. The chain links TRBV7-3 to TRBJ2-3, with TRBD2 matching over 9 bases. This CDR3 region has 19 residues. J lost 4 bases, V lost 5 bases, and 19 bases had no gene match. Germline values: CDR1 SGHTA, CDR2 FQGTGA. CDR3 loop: CASSGRVGGGAGVADTQYF. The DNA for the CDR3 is TGTGCCAGCAGCGGTAGGGTTGGCGGGGGGGCCGGTGTGGCAGATACGCAGTATTTT.

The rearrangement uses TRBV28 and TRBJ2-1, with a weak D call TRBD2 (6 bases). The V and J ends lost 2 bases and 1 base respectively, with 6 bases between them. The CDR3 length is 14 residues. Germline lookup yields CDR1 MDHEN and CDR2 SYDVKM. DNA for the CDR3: TGTGCCAGCAGTTTAAGCGGGTCCTACAATGAGCAGTTCTTC. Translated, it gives CASSLSGSYNEQFF.

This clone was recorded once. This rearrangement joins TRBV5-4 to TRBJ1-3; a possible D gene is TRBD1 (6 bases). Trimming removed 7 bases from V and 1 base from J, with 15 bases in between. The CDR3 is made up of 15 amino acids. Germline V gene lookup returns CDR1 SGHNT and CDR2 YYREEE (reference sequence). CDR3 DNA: TGTGCCAGCGCCATATCAGGGGCGTCTGGAAACACCATATATTTT. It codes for CASAISGASGNTIYF.

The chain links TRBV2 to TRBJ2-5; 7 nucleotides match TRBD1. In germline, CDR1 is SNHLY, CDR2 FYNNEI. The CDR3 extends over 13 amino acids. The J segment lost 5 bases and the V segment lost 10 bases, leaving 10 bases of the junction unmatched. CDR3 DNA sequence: TGTGCCACTAAATTAGGGGGCTCCGAGACCCAGTACTTC. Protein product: CATKLGGSETQYF.

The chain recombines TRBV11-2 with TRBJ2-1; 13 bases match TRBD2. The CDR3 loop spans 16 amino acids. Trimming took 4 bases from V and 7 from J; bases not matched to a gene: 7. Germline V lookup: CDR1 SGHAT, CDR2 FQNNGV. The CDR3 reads CASSSRLAGGKNEQFF. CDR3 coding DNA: TGTGCCAGCAGCTCACGACTAGCGGGGGGTAAAAATGAGCAGTTCTTC.

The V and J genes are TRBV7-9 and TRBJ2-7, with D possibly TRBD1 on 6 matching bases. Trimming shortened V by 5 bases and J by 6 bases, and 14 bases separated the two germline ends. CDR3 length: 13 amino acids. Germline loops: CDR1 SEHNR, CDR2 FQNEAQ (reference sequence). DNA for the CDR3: TGTGCCAGCAGCCAGCAGGGGCAGAGCGAGCAGTACTTC. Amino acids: CASSQQGQSEQYF.

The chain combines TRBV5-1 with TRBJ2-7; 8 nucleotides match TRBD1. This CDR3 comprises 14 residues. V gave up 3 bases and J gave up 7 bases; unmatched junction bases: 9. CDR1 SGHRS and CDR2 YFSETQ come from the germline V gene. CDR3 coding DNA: TGCGCCAGCAGCTCGACAGGGGCGGTCGGGGAGCAGTACTTC. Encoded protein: CASSSTGAVGEQYF.

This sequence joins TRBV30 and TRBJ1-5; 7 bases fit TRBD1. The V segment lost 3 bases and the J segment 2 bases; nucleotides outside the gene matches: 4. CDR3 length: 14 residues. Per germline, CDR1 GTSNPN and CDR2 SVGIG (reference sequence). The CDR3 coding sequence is TGTGCCTGGAGCGACGGGACAGGCAATCAGCCCCAGCATTTT. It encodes CAWSDGTGNQPQHF.

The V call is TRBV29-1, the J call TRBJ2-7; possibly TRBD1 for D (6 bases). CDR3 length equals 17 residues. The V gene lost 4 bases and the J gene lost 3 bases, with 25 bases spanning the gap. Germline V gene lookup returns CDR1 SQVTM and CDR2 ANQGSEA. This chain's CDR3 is CSVANSVFRDNLYEQYF. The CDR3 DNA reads TGCAGCGTTGCGAATTCAGTTTTCCGGGACAACCTCTACGAGCAGTACTTC.

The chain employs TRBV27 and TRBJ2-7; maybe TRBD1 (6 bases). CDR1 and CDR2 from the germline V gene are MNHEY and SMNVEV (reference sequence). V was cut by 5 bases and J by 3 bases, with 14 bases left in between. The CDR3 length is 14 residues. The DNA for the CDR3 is TGTGCCAGCAGTCTCACGGACAGATACTACGAGCAGTACTTC. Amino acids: CASSLTDRYYEQYF.

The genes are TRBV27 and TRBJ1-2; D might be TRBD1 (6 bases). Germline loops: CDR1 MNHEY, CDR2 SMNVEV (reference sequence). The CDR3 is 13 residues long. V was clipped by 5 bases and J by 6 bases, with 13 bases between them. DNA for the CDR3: TGTGCCAGCAGTCCAGGGACAAACCATGGCTACACCTTC. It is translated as CASSPGTNHGYTF.

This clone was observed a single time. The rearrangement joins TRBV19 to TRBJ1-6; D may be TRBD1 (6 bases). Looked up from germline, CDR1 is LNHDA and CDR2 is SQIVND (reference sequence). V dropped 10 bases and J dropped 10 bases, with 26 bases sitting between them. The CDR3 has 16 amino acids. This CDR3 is CATNGGSRGRGSPLHF. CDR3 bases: TGTGCCACGAATGGGGGAAGCAGGGGTAGAGGCTCACCCCTCCACTTT.